The 9 T cell receptor beta chains listed next were all sequenced from one sample in a study of Tregs in tolerant kidney transplant recipients. Here immunoSEQ multiplex PCR was the method, and the copy in TCRdb shows in-frame clones only, minus some. The repertoire table contains some 52,000 clones. This sample comprised CD4+ T cells from blood, obtained before the transplant. The source of these receptors is a human donor who received a combined kidney and bone marrow transplant.

With regard to this clone: From the germline J gene comes the end of the CDR3, since the read stops 3 residues before it. The chain links TRBV5-1 to TRBJ1-1; D may be TRBD1 (5 bases). The length of the CDR3 is 14 residues. With 2 bases removed from V and 4 bases from J, the gap between germline ends came to 12 bases. CDR1 is SGHRS and CDR2 is YFSETQ in the germline V gene. The CDR3 protein is CASSFQGRSTEAFF. The DNA read from the CDR3 is TGCGCCAGCAGCTTTCAGGGTCGGAGCACTGAA.

In the case of this clone: The read stops 3 residues short of the end of the CDR3; the missing end is completed from the germline J gene. The V call is TRBV6-1, the J call TRBJ2-2; D might be TRBD1 (6 bases). The CDR3 is 15 residues long. CDR1 is MNHNS and CDR2 is SASEGT in the germline V gene. Trimming removed 3 bases from V and 8 bases from J, with 16 bases in between. The CDR3: CASSDDPDRLGELFF. The sequenced CDR3 bases are TGTGCCAGCAGTGATGACCCTGACAGGTTGGGGGAG.

A note on this clone: The read falls 3 residues short of the CDR3 end, and the missing part is taken from the germline J gene. The rearrangement joins TRBV19 to TRBJ1-5; TRBD1 matches at 8 bases. V was pared by 8 bases and J by 3 bases, with 6 bases of the junction left unmatched. The germline V gene has CDR1 LNHDA and CDR2 SQIVND (reference sequence). The CDR3 runs to 14 residues. CDR3 bases read: TGTGCCAGTGTAAGACAGGGGTCCAATCAGCCC. It translates to CASVRQGSNQP. The whole CDR3 sequence is CASVRQGSNQPQHF.

CDR3 DNA, as far as it was read: TGCAGTGCAACCATGGCGGCAGGGGGCACTAATTCACCC. It encodes CSATMAAGGTNSP. The entire CDR3 protein is CSATMAAGGTNSPLHF. This chain joins TRBV20-1 and TRBJ1-6, with TRBD1 matching 8 bases. The read stops 3 residues short of the end of the CDR3; the missing end is completed from the germline J gene. The V gene end was trimmed by 6 bases and the J gene end by 6 bases; junction bases not matched to a gene: 13. CDR1 is DFQATT and CDR2 is SNEGSKA in the germline V gene (reference sequence). The CDR3 is 16 amino acids.

Regarding this clone: The read gets to within 3 residues of the CDR3 end, and the germline J gene fills in the rest. V and J are TRBV6-2 or TRBV6-3 and TRBJ1-1; D not certain. Looked up from germline, CDR1 is MNHEY and CDR2 is SVGEGT. The CDR3 contains 16 residues. Trimming took off 2 bases at V and 1 base at J, with 14 bases between the two ends. The CDR3 loop reads CASSYLLGRANTEAFF. The covered CDR3 bases are TGTGCCAGCAGTTACCTGCTTGGAAGGGCGAACACTGAA.

Comment on this clone: The read halts 3 residues ahead of the CDR3 end, with the missing end drawn from the germline J gene. The chain joins TRBV7-8 to TRBJ2-2; D is possibly TRBD1 (6 bases). Between the trimmed V and J ends, which lost 5 bases and 7 bases, there was a span of 17 bases. Germline values: CDR1 SGHVS, CDR2 FQNEAQ. The CDR3 has 15 amino acids. CDR3 loop: CASSPGGRGFGELFF. CDR3 bases read: TGTGCCAGCAGCCCTGGGGGCAGGGGCTTCGGGGAG.

Worth noting for this clone: The read ends 3 residues early relative to the CDR3; the germline J gene fills the gap. The J gene is TRBJ2-5, the V gene TRBV10-3; no clear D. V was trimmed by 4 bases and J by 1 base, leaving 7 bases between them. The germline V gene has CDR1 ENHRY and CDR2 SYGVKD. The CDR3 is 13 residues long. CDR3 region: CAISVAPQETQYF. Partial CDR3 DNA: TGTGCCATCAGTGTGGCCCCCCAAGAGACC.

Of note for this clone: The DNA ends 3 residues before the CDR3 does, and the rest of the CDR3 is filled in from the germline J gene. The chain is built from TRBV7-9 and TRBJ1-6, with TRBD1 identical over 9 bases. This CDR3 has 15 residues. Germline loops: CDR1 SEHNR, CDR2 FQNEAQ (reference sequence). The V segment lost 5 bases and the J segment 10 bases; nucleotides outside the gene matches: 9. The CDR3 bases that were read are TGTGCCAGCAGCCTTACCGGGACAGGGCAGTCACCC. It specifies CASSLTGTGQSP. The full CDR3 protein reads CASSLTGTGQSPLHF.

Of note for this clone: Read sequence stops 3 residues before the CDR3 end, and the germline J gene provides the missing end. The chain couples TRBV29-1 to TRBJ2-7; TRBD1 is a possible D gene (6 bases). CDR1 and CDR2 (germline): SQVTM, ANQGSEA. The CDR3 spans 14 residues. The V end lost 4 bases, the J end lost 2 bases, and 15 bases lay between the germline ends. CDR3 DNA, as far as it was read: TGCAGCGTTGCGGAACAGGGAAGGACCTACGAG. Amino acid sequence: CSVAEQGRTYE. The whole CDR3 reads CSVAEQGRTYEQYF.